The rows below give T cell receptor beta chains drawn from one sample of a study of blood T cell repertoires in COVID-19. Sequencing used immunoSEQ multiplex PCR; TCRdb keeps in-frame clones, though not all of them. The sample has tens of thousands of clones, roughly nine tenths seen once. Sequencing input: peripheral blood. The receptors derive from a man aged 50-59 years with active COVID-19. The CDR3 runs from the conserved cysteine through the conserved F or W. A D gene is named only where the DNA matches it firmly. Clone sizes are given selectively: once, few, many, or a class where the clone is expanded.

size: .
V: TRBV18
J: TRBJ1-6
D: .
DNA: TGTGCCAGCTCCCCTGTTGCAGGGGAGAACTATAATTCACCCCTCCACTTT
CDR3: CASSPVAGENYNSPLHF

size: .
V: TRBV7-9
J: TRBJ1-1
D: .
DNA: TGTGCCACCGCGGGGCTCTCGAACACTGAAGCTTTCTTT
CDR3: CATAGLSNTEAFF

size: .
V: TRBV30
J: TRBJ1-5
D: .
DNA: TGTGCCTGGAGAAGGGCGGGGGGCGATCAGCCCCAGCATTTT
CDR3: CAWRRAGGDQPQHF

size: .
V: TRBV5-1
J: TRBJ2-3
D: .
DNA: TGCGCCAGCAGCTCCTCTGGCGGTCCCATAGATACGCAGTATTTT
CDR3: CASSSSGGPIDTQYF

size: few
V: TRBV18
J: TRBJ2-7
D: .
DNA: TGTGCCAGCTCACCACCCTCACTCCCCTACGAGCAGTACTTC
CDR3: CASSPPSLPYEQYF

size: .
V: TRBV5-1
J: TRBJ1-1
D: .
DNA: TGCGCCAGCAGCATTCTATTACTCGGACAGTTCAACACTGAAGCTTTCTTT
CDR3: CASSILLLGQFNTEAFF

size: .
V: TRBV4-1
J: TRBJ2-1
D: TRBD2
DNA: TGCGCCAGCAGGCTGGGGCTAGCGGATTACAATGAGCAGTTCTTC
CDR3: CASRLGLADYNEQFF

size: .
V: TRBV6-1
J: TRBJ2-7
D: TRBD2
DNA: TGTGCCAGCAGTGAAACTGGACTAGCGGGGGGCTCCTACGAGCAGTACTTC
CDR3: CASSETGLAGGSYEQYF

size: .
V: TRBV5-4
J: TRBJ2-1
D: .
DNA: TGTGCCAGCAGCCCCCAACTTCCCTCGTTTGCGGGGTACAATGAGCAGTTCTTC
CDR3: CASSPQLPSFAGYNEQFF

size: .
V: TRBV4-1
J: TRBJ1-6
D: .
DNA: TGCGCCAGCAGCCAAGTCGAGAATTCACCCCTCCACTTT
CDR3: CASSQVENSPLHF

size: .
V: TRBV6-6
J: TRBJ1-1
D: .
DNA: TGTGCCAGCAGTCCCCAGACAGAAATAAACACTGAAGCTTTCTTT
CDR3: CASSPQTEINTEAFF

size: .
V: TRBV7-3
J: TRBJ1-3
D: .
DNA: TGTGCCAGCAGCTACCCTCCCGGGGGGGCTGGTGGAAACACCATATATTTT
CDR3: CASSYPPGGAGGNTIYF

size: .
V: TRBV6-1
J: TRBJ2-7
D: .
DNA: TGTGCCAGCAGTGAACCAGCGGCCTACGAGCAGTACTTC
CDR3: CASSEPAAYEQYF

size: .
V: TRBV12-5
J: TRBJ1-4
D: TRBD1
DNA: TGTGCTAGTGGTCTCACACGGGACAGGGTGACCGCAACTAATGAAAAACTGTTTTTT
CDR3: CASGLTRDRVTATNEKLFF

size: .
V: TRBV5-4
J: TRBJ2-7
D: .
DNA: TGTGCCAGCAGGCCTGAGGGAGGCTACGAGCAGTACTTC
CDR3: CASRPEGGYEQYF

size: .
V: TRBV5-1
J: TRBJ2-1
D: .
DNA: TGCGCCAGCAGCCTCGGCCAGGGGATCGCCAATGAGCAGTTCTTC
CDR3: CASSLGQGIANEQFF

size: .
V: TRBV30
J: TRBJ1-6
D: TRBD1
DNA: TGTGCCTGGAGTCCCGGACAGGGTAATTCACCCCTCCACTTT
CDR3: CAWSPGQGNSPLHF

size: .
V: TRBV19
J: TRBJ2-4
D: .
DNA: TGTGCCAGTACCCGCCTCGGGACACCAATTCAGTACTTC
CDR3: CASTRLGTPIQYF

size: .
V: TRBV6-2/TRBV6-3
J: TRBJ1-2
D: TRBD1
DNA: TGTGCCAGCAGTTCCCGCGACTCAACAGGGGGCGCGGGTGGCTACACCTTC
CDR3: CASSSRDSTGGAGGYTF

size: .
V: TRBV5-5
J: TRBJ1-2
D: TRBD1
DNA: TGTGCCAGCACCCTACAGGGGGCCCCCTATGGCTACACCTTC
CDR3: CASTLQGAPYGYTF

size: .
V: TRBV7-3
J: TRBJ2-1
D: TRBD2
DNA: TGTGCCAGCAGCCCGGGGGGGAACTACAATGAGCAGTTCTTC
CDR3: CASSPGGNYNEQFF

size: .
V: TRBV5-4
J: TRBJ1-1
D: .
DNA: TGTGCCAGCAGCGTGGGTACAGGGTTTTCAGGAACTGAAGCTTTCTTT
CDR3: CASSVGTGFSGTEAFF

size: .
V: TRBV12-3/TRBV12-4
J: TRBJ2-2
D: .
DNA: TGTGCCAGCAGTCTGGAGCAGACCGGGGAGCTGTTTTTT
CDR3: CASSLEQTGELFF

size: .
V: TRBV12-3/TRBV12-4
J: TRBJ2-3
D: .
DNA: TGTGCCAGCAGCCTGCTAGCTCGGGATACGCAGTATTTT
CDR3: CASSLLARDTQYF

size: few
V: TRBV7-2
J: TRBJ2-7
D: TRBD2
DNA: TGTGCCAGCAGCACCGGGACTAGCGGGAGCTACGAGCAGTACTTC
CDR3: CASSTGTSGSYEQYF

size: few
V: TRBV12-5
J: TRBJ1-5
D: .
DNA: TGTGCTAGTGGTTTGGTACTGGGCCGCCATCAGCCCCAGCATTTT
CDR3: CASGLVLGRHQPQHF

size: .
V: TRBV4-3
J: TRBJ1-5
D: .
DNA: TGCGCCAGCAGCCAAGAATTTTCGCAGCCCCAGCATTTT
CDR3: CASSQEFSQPQHF

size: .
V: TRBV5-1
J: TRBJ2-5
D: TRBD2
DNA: TGCGCCAGCAGCTTGGTTTCGGGGGGTTCGGAGACCCAGTACTTC
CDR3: CASSLVSGGSETQYF

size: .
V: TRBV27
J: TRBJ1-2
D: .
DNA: TGTGCCAGCAGTCGGGGAACAGGGTTGGGCTACACCTTC
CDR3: CASSRGTGLGYTF

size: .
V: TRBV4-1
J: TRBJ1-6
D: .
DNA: TGCGCCAGCAGCCATACAGTTTGGGCTAATTCACCCCTCCACTTT
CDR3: CASSHTVWANSPLHF

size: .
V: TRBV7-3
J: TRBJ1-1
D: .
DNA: TGTGCCAGCAGCTTCCTTCAGGGAGGGTTAGCTTTCTTT
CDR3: CASSFLQGGLAFF

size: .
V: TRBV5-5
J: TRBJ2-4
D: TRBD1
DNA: TGTGCCAGCAGCCCCGGGACAGCATCTTTAAACATTCAGTACTTC
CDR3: CASSPGTASLNIQYF

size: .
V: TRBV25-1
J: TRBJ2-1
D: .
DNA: TGTGCCAGCAGTCGCTGGGGGCCAGCCTACAATGAGCAGTTCTTC
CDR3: CASSRWGPAYNEQFF

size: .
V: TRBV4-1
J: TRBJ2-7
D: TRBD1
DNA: TGCGCCAGCAGACCCTTAGGGGGGAGGCGGACAGGGCTACCCTACGAGCAGTACTTC
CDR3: CASRPLGGRRTGLPYEQYF

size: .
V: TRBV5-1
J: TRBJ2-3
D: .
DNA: TGCGCCAGCAAGCAGGGATCTACCACAGATACGCAGTATTTT
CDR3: CASKQGSTTDTQYF

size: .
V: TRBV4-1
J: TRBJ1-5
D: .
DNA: TGCGCCAGCAGCCAAGTGTCTTACAATCAGCCCCAGCATTTT
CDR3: CASSQVSYNQPQHF

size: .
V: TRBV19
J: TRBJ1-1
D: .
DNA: TGTGCCAGTAGTAATTTTGGCCGGGTACGGGACACTGAAGCTTTCTTT
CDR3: CASSNFGRVRDTEAFF

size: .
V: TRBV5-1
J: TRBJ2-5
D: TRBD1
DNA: TGCGCCAGCAGCGGACAGGGGCAAGAGACCCAGTACTTC
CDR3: CASSGQGQETQYF

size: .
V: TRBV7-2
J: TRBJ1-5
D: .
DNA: TGTGCCAGCAGCTTAGTTGGGCCTCAGCCCCAGCATTTT
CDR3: CASSLVGPQPQHF

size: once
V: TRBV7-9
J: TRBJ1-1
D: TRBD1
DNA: TGTGCCAGCAGCCTACGGGACAGGAACACTGAAGCTTTCTTT
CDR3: CASSLRDRNTEAFF

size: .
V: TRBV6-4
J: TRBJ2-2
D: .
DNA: TGTGCCAGCAGTGAAGGTAGCAACGGGGAGCTGTTTTTT
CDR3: CASSEGSNGELFF

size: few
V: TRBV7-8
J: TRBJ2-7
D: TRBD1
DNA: TGTGCCAGCAGCTTCCTGACAGGGGGATACGAGCAGTACTTC
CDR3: CASSFLTGGYEQYF

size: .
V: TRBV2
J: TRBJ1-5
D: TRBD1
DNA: TGTGCCAGCAGCGTAGACAGGGAGAGTCAGCCCCAGCATTTT
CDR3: CASSVDRESQPQHF

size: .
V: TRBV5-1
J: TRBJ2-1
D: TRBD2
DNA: TGCGCCAGCAGCTTAAACCTAGCGGGGGACAATGAGCAGTTCTTC
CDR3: CASSLNLAGDNEQFF

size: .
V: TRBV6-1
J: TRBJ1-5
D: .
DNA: TGTGCCAGCAGTGAAGGCAAGTGGAGGAATGGACAGATCAATCAGCCCCAGCATTTT
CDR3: CASSEGKWRNGQINQPQHF

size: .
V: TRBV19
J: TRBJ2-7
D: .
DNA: TGTGCCAGTAGTTCTAGCCACTCCTACGAGCAGTACTTC
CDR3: CASSSSHSYEQYF

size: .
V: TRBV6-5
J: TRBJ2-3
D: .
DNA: TGTGCCAGCAGTTACGAGGCCTACGGGAAGCAGTATTTT
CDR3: CASSYEAYGKQYF

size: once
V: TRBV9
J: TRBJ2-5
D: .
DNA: TGTGCCAGCAGCGTAGGATTGCGAGTGGCCGGGGAAGAGACCCAGTACTTC
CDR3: CASSVGLRVAGEETQYF

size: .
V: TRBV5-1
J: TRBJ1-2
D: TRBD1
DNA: TGCGCCAGCAGTTATTCTCCGGGACAGATTAACTATGGCTACACCTTC
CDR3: CASSYSPGQINYGYTF

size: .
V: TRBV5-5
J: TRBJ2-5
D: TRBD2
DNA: TGTGCCAGCAGCTTGTCGTGGGGGGGGCAAGAGACCCAGTACTTC
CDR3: CASSLSWGGQETQYF

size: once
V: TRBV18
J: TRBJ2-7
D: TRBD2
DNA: TGTGCCAGCTCACCAACAACCGGACTAGCGGGGATGCCATACGAGCAGTACTTC
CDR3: CASSPTTGLAGMPYEQYF

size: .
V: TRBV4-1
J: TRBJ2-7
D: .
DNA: TGCGCCAGCAGCCAACAGGGGCGAGAGCAGTACTTC
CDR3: CASSQQGREQYF

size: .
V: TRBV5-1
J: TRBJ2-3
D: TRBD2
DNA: TGCGCCAGCAGCTTGGGGACTAGCGGGGGACGCACAGATACGCAGTATTTT
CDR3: CASSLGTSGGRTDTQYF

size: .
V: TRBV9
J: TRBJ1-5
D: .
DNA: TGTGCCAGCAGCGTACACGACAAGGTCCTGGGGCCCCAGCATTTT
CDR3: CASSVHDKVLGPQHF

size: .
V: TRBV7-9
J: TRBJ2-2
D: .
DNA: TGTGCCAGCAGCTTGAGCGGGTCCTACACCGGGGAGCTGTTTTTT
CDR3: CASSLSGSYTGELFF

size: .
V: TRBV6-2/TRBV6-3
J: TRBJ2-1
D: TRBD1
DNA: TGTGCCAGCAGTGGACAGCAGGGGGCGCGTTTTTCCTACAATGAGCAGTTCTTC
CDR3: CASSGQQGARFSYNEQFF

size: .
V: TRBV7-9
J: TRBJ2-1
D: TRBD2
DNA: TGTGCCAGCAGCCTCAGACTAGCGGGGGTAGGGAGTGAGCAGTTCTTC
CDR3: CASSLRLAGVGSEQFF

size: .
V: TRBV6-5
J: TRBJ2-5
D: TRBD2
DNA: TGTGCCAGCAGATCAGCGGGGGGGACCCAGTACTTC
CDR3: CASRSAGGTQYF

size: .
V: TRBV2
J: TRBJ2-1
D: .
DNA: TGTGCCAGCAGTCCGGGTAAACTTTACAATGAGCAGTTCTTC
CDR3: CASSPGKLYNEQFF

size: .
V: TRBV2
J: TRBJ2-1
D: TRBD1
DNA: TGTGCCAGCGCCCGACAGGGGGACACAGACGATGAGCAGTTCTTC
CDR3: CASARQGDTDDEQFF